This entry lists 27 T cell receptor beta chains sequenced from one sample in a study of cytomegalovirus exposure and HLA in healthy donors. PCR was performed using 60 Vbeta and 13 Jbeta primers. Sequenced by immunoSEQ multiplex PCR; TCRdb stores in-frame clones only, minus some. The table has about 110,000 clones, about 84% seen once. The sequenced material came from PBMCs. Receptors originate from a man younger than 45 in good health and CMV-seronegative.

The V gene is TRBV4-1, the J gene TRBJ2-7, with 15 positions matching TRBD2. This CDR3 contains 19 residues. Germline trimming cut 3 bases from V and 3 bases from J; bases unmatched to any gene: 12. Looked up from germline, CDR1 is MGHRA and CDR2 is YSYEKL. The DNA for the CDR3 is TGCGCCAGCAGCCAGGTTGAATGGACTAGCGGGAGGGAAATCTACGAGCAGTACTTC. Translating it yields CASSQVEWTSGREIYEQYF.

This sequence joins TRBV5-8 and TRBJ2-7; D is possibly TRBD2 (5 bases). With 5 bases removed from V and 3 bases from J, the gap between germline ends came to 18 bases. Germline CDR1 reads SGHTS; CDR2 reads YDEGEE. The CDR3 extends over 15 amino acids. CDR3 loop: CASRFKRHSLYEQYF. The CDR3 nucleotides are TGTGCCAGCAGATTTAAGCGGCACTCACTCTACGAGCAGTACTTC. Looking up the rest from reference TRBV5-8 and TRBJ2-7 gives the full variable domain: EAGVTQSPTHLIKTRGQQATLRCSPISGHTSVYWYQQALGLGLQFLLWYDEGEERNRGNFPPRFSGRQFPNYSSELNVNALELEDSALYLCASRFKRHSLYEQYFGPGTRLTVT.

The table lists this clone with a few counts. CDR3 loop: CASGSTGAGNTIYF. The CDR3 DNA reads TGTGCCAGCGGATCTACAGGGGCGGGAAACACCATATATTTT. The chain uses TRBV5-6 and TRBJ1-3; 7 bases line up with TRBD1. The CDR3 is 14 residues long. The germline CDR1 and CDR2 sequences are SGHDT and YYEEEE. The V segment lost 7 bases and the J segment 4 bases; nucleotides outside the gene matches: 8.

The chain uses TRBV30 and TRBJ2-7; 14 nucleotides align to TRBD2. The CDR3 is made up of 18 amino acids. With V trimmed by 1 base and J by 3 bases, 11 bases remained unmatched. The germline V gene encodes CDR1 GTSNPN and CDR2 SVGIG (reference sequence). The CDR3 spells CAWSETGTSGSRLYEQYF. The CDR3 region has the DNA TGTGCCTGGAGTGAAACCGGGACTAGCGGGAGTCGGCTCTACGAGCAGTACTTC.

This rearrangement joins TRBV11-3 to TRBJ2-7; 7 positions match TRBD2. Trimming removed 1 base from V and 11 bases from J; junction bases left unmatched: 8. CDR1 is SGHNT and CDR2 is YENEEA in the germline V gene. This CDR3 has 13 residues. The CDR3: CASSLGGGREKYF. DNA for the CDR3: TGTGCCAGCAGCTTAGGGGGCGGGCGGGAGAAGTACTTC.

This clone was seen more than once but under ten times. The chain joins TRBV19 to TRBJ1-5; D uncertain. Germline CDR1 is LNHDA and CDR2 is SQIVND (reference sequence). The V and J ends lost 4 bases and 4 bases respectively, with 8 bases between them. The CDR3 has 13 amino acids. CDR3 amino acids: CASSNGVNQPQHF. The CDR3 DNA sequence: TGTGCCAGTAGTAACGGGGTGAATCAGCCCCAGCATTTT.

This chain joins TRBV30 and TRBJ1-2, with a tentative D call TRBD1 (5 bases). V was trimmed by 0 bases and J by 2 bases, leaving 13 bases between them. The CDR3 contains 15 residues. Germline lookup yields CDR1 GTSNPN and CDR2 SVGIG (reference sequence). The CDR3 protein is CAWSVQGAPNYGYTF. The CDR3 region has the DNA TGTGCCTGGAGTGTACAAGGGGCACCGAACTATGGCTACACCTTC.

The V gene is TRBV7-2, the J gene TRBJ1-2, with TRBD1 as a possible D gene (6 bases). The CDR3 extends over 14 amino acids. Germline loops: CDR1 SGHTA, CDR2 FQGNSA. The germline V and J ends were trimmed by 5 bases and 9 bases, with 19 bases remaining between them. In DNA form, the CDR3 reads TGTGCCAGCAGCCCCCCCACCCCGACAGGAAGCTACACCTTC. This translates into CASSPPTPTGSYTF.

The genes are TRBV11-2 and TRBJ2-1; 7 bases map to TRBD2. Unmatched junction bases numbered 7, after V lost 4 bases and J lost 10 bases. This CDR3 spans 13 amino acids. CDR1 is SGHAT, CDR2 FQNNGV, per germline. The CDR3 is CASSWGEGWEQFF. In DNA form, the CDR3 reads TGTGCCAGCAGCTGGGGGGAGGGCTGGGAGCAGTTCTTC.

This chain uses TRBV7-3 with TRBJ2-1; a weak D match, TRBD2 (6 bases). V was pared by 4 bases and J by 2 bases, with 12 bases between. This CDR3 is 15 amino acids long. Germline V gene sequence: CDR1 SGHTA, CDR2 FQGTGA. Here the CDR3 reads CASSSSGDAYNEQFF. The CDR3 DNA reads TGTGCCAGCAGCTCCTCGGGAGACGCCTACAATGAGCAGTTCTTC.

The rearrangement links TRBV21-1 to TRBJ1-5; TRBD1, the table's D call, lacks a check against the DNA. TRBV21-1 is annotated as a pseudogene. The CDR3 extends over 8 amino acids. CDR3 nucleotides: TGTGCCACCCGACATCGGCATTTT. It is translated as CATRHRHF.

The J gene is TRBJ1-1, the V gene TRBV30; perhaps TRBD1 as D (6 bases). Germline CDR1 GTSNPN, CDR2 SVGIG (reference sequence). This CDR3 has 12 amino acids. The V gene lost 5 bases and the J gene lost 3 bases, with 10 bases spanning the gap. In nucleotides, the CDR3 is TGTGCCTGGCACGGACAGTACACTGAAGCTTTCTTT. This sequence encodes CAWHGQYTEAFF.

Concerning this clone itself: Other DNA sequences in this sample translate to the same CDR3. The CDR3 is CASSQGGLAGVGTGELFF. DNA of the CDR3: TGCGCCAGCAGCCAAGGGGGACTAGCGGGGGTCGGCACCGGGGAGCTGTTTTTT. The V and J genes are TRBV4-1 and TRBJ2-2, with TRBD2 matching over 14 bases. Germline-derived CDR1 and CDR2 are MGHRA and YSYEKL. The CDR3 is 18 amino acids. After removal of 1 base from V and 4 bases from J, the junction contained 5 bases not matched to a gene.

This clone was observed a single time. The rearrangement links TRBV18 to TRBJ2-7; 7 bases agree with TRBD2. This CDR3 has 14 residues. J lost 5 bases, V lost 3 bases, and 7 bases had no gene match. Germline lookup yields CDR1 KGHSH and CDR2 LQKENI. CDR3 amino acids: CASSPPGLSHEQYF. DNA for the CDR3: TGTGCCAGCTCACCTCCGGGACTATCCCACGAGCAGTACTTC.

V and J are TRBV5-1 and TRBJ2-7; D ambiguous. Germline V gene lookup returns CDR1 SGHRS and CDR2 YFSETQ. The V and J ends lost 4 bases and 2 bases respectively, with 13 bases between them. This CDR3 spans 14 amino acids. The CDR3 DNA reads TGCGCCAGCAGCGTGGGTCCGTTAACCTACGAGCAGTACTTC. Protein product: CASSVGPLTYEQYF.

The rearrangement uses TRBV15 and TRBJ1-5; TRBD1 agrees at 7 bases. V was pared by 1 base and J by 6 bases, with 6 bases of the junction left unmatched. The CDR3 runs to 15 residues. CDR1 LNHNV and CDR2 YYDKDF come from the germline V gene (reference sequence). The CDR3 loop reads CATSRVPGGTQPQHF. In DNA, the CDR3 is TGTGCCACCAGCAGAGTGCCAGGGGGGACTCAGCCCCAGCATTTT. The whole variable domain, remainder taken from reference TRBV15 and TRBJ1-5, is DAMVIQNPRYQVTQFGKPVTLSCSQTLNHNVMYWYQQKSSQAPKLLFHYYDKDFNNEADTPDNFQSRRPNTSFCFLDIRSPGLGDTAMYLCATSRVPGGTQPQHFGDGTRLSIL.

The J gene is TRBJ2-1, the V gene TRBV9; 11 positions agree with TRBD2. Germline CDR1 reads SGDLS; CDR2 reads YYNGEE. The CDR3 contains 15 residues. The J segment lost 7 bases and the V segment lost 2 bases, leaving 5 bases of the junction unmatched. CDR3 bases: TGTGCCAGCAGCGTTGTAGCGGGAGGGGGTAATGAGCAGTTCTTC. Its protein is CASSVVAGGGNEQFF.

The chain links TRBV29-1 to TRBJ2-1, with a weak D call TRBD1 (6 bases). CDR1 is SQVTM and CDR2 is ANQGSEA in the germline V gene. The CDR3 spans 14 residues. V was pared by 7 bases and J by 5 bases, with 18 bases between. The CDR3 region is CSGSQGGGHNEQFF. The CDR3 region has the DNA TGCAGCGGGTCACAGGGTGGGGGCCACAATGAGCAGTTCTTC.

V and J are TRBV6-1 and TRBJ2-3, with D unclear. CDR1 MNHNS and CDR2 SASEGT come from the germline V gene. Trimming cost V 5 bases and J 6 bases, with 15 bases left between them. The CDR3 is 14 residues long. The CDR3 bases are TGTGCCAGCAGTCCCTCGCTAGGCCCTGATACGCAGTATTTT. This gives the protein CASSPSLGPDTQYF.

The V call is TRBV18, the J call TRBJ1-3; 7 positions agree with TRBD1. Trimming took 4 bases from V and 2 from J; bases not matched to a gene: 8. The CDR3 sequence is 16 residues long. Germline V gene data show CDR1 as KGHSH and CDR2 as LQKENI. The chain's CDR3 is CASSQRQGNAGNTIYF. For the CDR3, the DNA is TGTGCCAGCTCACAGCGACAGGGAAACGCTGGAAACACCATATATTTT.

The J gene is TRBJ1-2, the V gene TRBV29-1; 10 positions match TRBD1. Germline trimming cut 4 bases from V and 8 bases from J; bases unmatched to any gene: 13. Germline CDR1 SQVTM, CDR2 ANQGSEA. This CDR3 has 15 amino acids. The chain's CDR3 is CSVVGQGSGLGGYTF. CDR3 nucleotide sequence: TGCAGCGTTGTGGGACAGGGGTCGGGTCTCGGGGGCTACACCTTC.

This chain uses TRBV2 with TRBJ1-2; tentative D call: TRBD1 (6 bases). The length of the CDR3 is 13 residues. Germline V CDR1 and CDR2: SNHLY, FYNNEI. V shed 5 bases and J shed 6 bases, with 13 bases lying between them. CDR3: CASSPTGSHGYTF. The DNA of the CDR3 is TGTGCCAGCAGTCCCACAGGGTCCCATGGCTACACCTTC. Filled out from reference TRBV2 and TRBJ1-2, the complete variable domain reads EPEVTQTPSHQVTQMGQEVILRCVPISNHLYFYWYRQILGQKVEFLVSFYNNEISEKSEIFDDQFSVERPDGSNFTLKIRSTKLEDSAMYFCASSPTGSHGYTFGSGTRLTVV.

This clone was observed once. This chain connects TRBV15 to TRBJ1-1; D may be TRBD1 (5 bases). Trimming shortened V by 3 bases and J by 0 bases, and 11 bases separated the two germline ends. This CDR3 has 15 residues. Germline V lookup: CDR1 LNHNV, CDR2 YYDKDF (reference sequence). The CDR3 loop reads CATSSSTVMNTEAFF. As DNA, the CDR3 is TGTGCCACCAGCAGTTCGACAGTGATGAACACTGAAGCTTTCTTT. Using reference TRBV15 and TRBJ1-1 for the parts outside the CDR3, the full variable domain is DAMVIQNPRYQVTQFGKPVTLSCSQTLNHNVMYWYQQKSSQAPKLLFHYYDKDFNNEADTPDNFQSRRPNTSFCFLDIRSPGLGDTAMYLCATSSSTVMNTEAFFGQGTRLTVV.

The chain employs TRBV30 and TRBJ1-3, with D maybe TRBD1 (6 bases). V was cut by 4 bases and J by 2 bases, with 12 bases left in between. Germline V gene lookup returns CDR1 GTSNPN and CDR2 SVGIG (reference sequence). The CDR3 extends over 14 amino acids. CDR3: CAWNIRTAGNTIYF. DNA of the CDR3: TGTGCCTGGAATATCAGGACAGCTGGAAACACCATATATTTT. The entire variable domain, with the rest obtained from reference TRBV30 and TRBJ1-3, is as follows: SQTIHQWPATLVQPVGSPLSLECTVEGTSNPNLYWYRQAAGRGLQLLFYSVGIGQISSEVPQNLSASRPQDRQFILSSKKLLLSDSGFYLCAWNIRTAGNTIYFGEGSWLTVV.

Comments on this clone: One end of the junction fails to match germline, which may point to a read error. This chain uses TRBV5-4 with TRBJ1-4; 10 positions match TRBD1. Per the germline V gene, CDR1 is SGHNT and CDR2 is YYREEE (reference sequence). The CDR3 extends over 14 amino acids. The CDR3 sequence is CASSPRTGGLYWIF. As DNA, the CDR3 is TGTGCCAGCAGCCCACGGACAGGGGGATTGTACTGGATTTTT.

J is TRBJ2-2 and V is TRBV6-5, with unresolved D. The CDR3 covers 12 residues. V lost 6 bases and J 1 base, leaving 3 bases between the germline ends. Germline V gene lookup returns CDR1 MNHEY and CDR2 SVGAGI. The CDR3 is CASSLNTGELFF. For the CDR3, the DNA is TGTGCCAGCAGCCTGAACACCGGGGAGCTGTTTTTT.

DNA for the CDR3: TGTGCCTGGAGACAGGGGGCGAGAACCGGGGAGCTGTTTTTT. The encoded protein is CAWRQGARTGELFF. V usage is TRBV30 and J usage is TRBJ2-2; TRBD1 matches 9 bases. The CDR3 sequence is 14 residues long. The germline V gene encodes CDR1 GTSNPN and CDR2 SVGIG (reference sequence). Trimming removed 3 bases from V and 5 bases from J; junction bases left unmatched: 4.